The clone carrying this T cell receptor beta chain was found a few times. Antigen unknown. Source study methods: CDR3 differences across clinicopathological groups were used to build a distant-metastasis classifier for papillary thyroid cancer. With MiXCR, TCRdb reprocessed the PCR reads. The authors' filters were not applied to this entry. This table has approximately 5,000 clones, roughly 20% appearing once. The sample is drawn from a study of metastatic and nonmetastatic thyroid tumors. Study as a whole: Thyroid patients, malignant and benign, had repertoires compared across blood and tumor or nodule tissue. Study conclusions and caveats: Significantly higher TCR beta diversity was reportedly seen in malignant thyroid tumors than benign nodules, in blood and tumor.

Thyroid surgery was preceded by no treatment in any patient. The CDR3 loop spans 13 amino acids. Germline V gene data show CDR1 as GTSNPN and CDR2 as SVGIG (reference sequence). V was cut by 2 bases and J by 4 bases, with 9 bases left in between. This clonotype originated in a male donor with papillary thyroid cancer or a benign thyroid nodule (not recorded which). Some clones in this sample may be carry-over from other donors' samples. This chain connects TRBV30 to TRBJ1-5, with D possibly matching TRBD1 (5 bases). Sequencing was carried out using tumor tissue. CDR3: CAWSTGGNQPQHF. In DNA form, the CDR3 reads TGTGCCTGGAGTACTGGGGGGAATCAGCCCCAGCATTTT.